Shown below are 9 T cell receptor beta chains from a single sample sequenced in a study of cytotoxic CD8 clonotypes in ibrutinib-treated CLL. TCRdb's copy holds only in-frame clones and misses some; the assay was immunoSEQ multiplex PCR. The table lists 300,000 to 400,000 clones, 67% of them singletons. Sequencing was performed on PBMCs, taken after 36 months of ibrutinib treatment. Receptors originate from a human donor with chronic lymphocytic leukemia.

The rearrangement uses TRBV29-1 and TRBJ2-1; the D gene is possibly TRBD2 (6 bases). The V gene's germline CDR1 is SQVTM and CDR2 ANQGSEA. This CDR3 contains 13 residues. Trimming shortened V by 7 bases and J by 4 bases, and 14 bases separated the two germline ends. CDR3 protein: CSAAGPSYNEQFF. The CDR3, as DNA: TGCAGCGCTGCGGGACCCTCATACAATGAGCAGTTCTTC.

The V call is TRBV11-2, the J call TRBJ2-7, with D possibly being TRBD1 or TRBD2 (5 bases each). Trimming removed 0 bases at V and 7 bases at J, with 22 bases between. CDR1 is SGHAT, CDR2 FQNNGV, per germline. The CDR3 is made up of 17 amino acids. CDR3 residues: CASSLDTGRTTRKEQYF. The DNA of the CDR3 is TGTGCCAGCAGCTTAGATACGGGACGGACAACGAGAAAAGAGCAGTACTTC.

This sequence joins TRBV11-2 and TRBJ2-5; D remains ambiguous. Germline CDR1 SGHAT, CDR2 FQNNGV. V dropped 7 bases and J dropped 1 base, with 13 bases sitting between them. This CDR3 contains 14 residues. The CDR3 nucleotides are TGTGCCAGCACGGGCGGTTGGAGCCAAGAGACCCAGTACTTC. Translation: CASTGGWSQETQYF. Combining the CDR3 with reference TRBV11-2 and TRBJ2-5 gives the whole variable domain EAGVAQSPRYKIIEKRQSVAFWCNPISGHATLYWYQQILGQGPKLLIQFQNNGVVDDSQLPKDRFSAERLKGVDSTLKIQPAKLEDSAVYLCASTGGWSQETQYFGPGTRLLVL.

V usage is TRBV9 and J usage is TRBJ1-3, with 7 bases aligning to TRBD1. V lost 3 bases to trimming and J lost 4 bases; unmatched junction nucleotides: 4. The germline V gene encodes CDR1 SGDLS and CDR2 YYNGEE. This CDR3 has 14 amino acids. This chain's CDR3 is CASSDYRGGNTIYF. The CDR3 coding sequence is TGTGCCAGCAGCGACTACAGGGGAGGAAACACCATATATTTT.

This CDR3 reads CASSQDGLAKSYEQYF. The CDR3 nucleotides read TGCGCCAGCAGCCAAGATGGCCTGGCGAAATCCTACGAGCAGTACTTC. The gene calls are TRBV4-3 and TRBJ2-7; D gene ambiguous. The CDR3 is 16 residues long. CDR1 is LGHNA, CDR2 YSLEER, per germline. V lost 0 bases and J 1 base, leaving 13 bases between the germline ends.

The gene calls are TRBV10-3 and TRBJ1-2; the D gene is possibly TRBD1 (5 bases). Looked up from germline, CDR1 is ENHRY and CDR2 is SYGVKD. The V gene lost 3 bases and the J gene lost 0 bases, with 17 bases spanning the gap. This CDR3 has 17 residues. CDR3: CAISDPRGTDPNYGYTF. The CDR3, as DNA: TGTGCCATCAGTGACCCAAGGGGAACAGATCCTAACTATGGCTACACCTTC.

The rearrangement uses TRBV10-3 and TRBJ2-2; TRBD2 aligns across 9 bases. The J segment lost 0 bases and the V segment lost 8 bases, leaving 4 bases of the junction unmatched. Germline values: CDR1 ENHRY, CDR2 SYGVKD. CDR3 length: 15 amino acids. The CDR3 region has the DNA TGTGCCATCGCGACTAGCGGAACGAACACCGGGGAGCTGTTTTTT. The encoded protein is CAIATSGTNTGELFF.

There are a few counts of this clone. This rearrangement joins TRBV4-1 to TRBJ1-2; D may be TRBD1 (5 bases). The V end lost 0 bases, the J end lost 6 bases, and 8 bases lay between the germline ends. Germline CDR1 MGHRA, CDR2 YSYEKL. This CDR3 spans 13 amino acids. CDR3 bases: TGCGCCAGCAGCCAAGAGGGGGGAAATGGCTACACCTTC. This sequence encodes CASSQEGGNGYTF.

This chain connects TRBV19 to TRBJ1-1; D remains ambiguous. The CDR3 runs 15 residues. Germline V gives CDR1 LNHDA, CDR2 SQIVND (reference sequence). V was cut by 10 bases and J by 3 bases, with 21 bases left in between. The DNA of the CDR3 is TGTGCCATCACGATAAGGGAGGGTACCCACACTGAAGCTTTCTTT. This gives the protein CAITIREGTHTEAFF.